This T cell receptor beta chain was sequenced during a study of monozygotic twins with inflammatory bowel disease. Study-wide points: Differences in immunosuppressive treatment may have been a source of added variability in patient repertoires. IBD patients shared fewer clonotypes with others than healthy twins, especially with disease activity.

Isolation of total RNA was performed on whole blood, with no prior T cell sorting. TCRdb processed the 5' RACE reads again and assigns one entry to each CDR3 protein, with no DNA. This sample carries about 300,000 distinct CDR3 sequences, with 5.6% going to the ten biggest clones. Details on this clonotype: Its cognate antigen is unknown.

The CDR3 covers 17 residues. This receptor was obtained from a human donor with ulcerative colitis or Crohn's disease, or a healthy co-twin of an affected twin (not recorded which). The J gene is TRBJ2-3, the V gene TRBV12-3 or TRBV12-4; as DNA is missing, the TRBD1 call by TCRdb cannot be tested. Source material: blood. The CDR3 spells CASSLNHLGGGTDTQYF.